This T cell receptor (beta chain) comes out of a study of blood T cell repertoires in COVID-19. Across the study: Sites in the United States, Italy and Spain provided acute and convalescent COVID-19 samples. From T cells, B-cell-depleted T cells, or PBMCs came the material, which was cDNA or gDNA.

TCRdb's table, derived via immunoSEQ multiplex PCR, lists solely in-frame clones and lacks some. This table has hundreds of thousands of clones, almost 90% appearing once. The CDR3 loop spans 14 amino acids. Per germline, CDR1 SGHRS and CDR2 YFSETQ. V lost 4 bases and J lost 8, with 16 bases in between. The receptor was isolated from a man under 40 who had been exposed to COVID-19. This sequence joins TRBV5-1 and TRBJ1-5; perhaps TRBD1 as D (6 bases). The sample comprised PBMCs or T cells enriched from blood (not recorded which). CDR3 loop: CASSQTGRGEPQHF. CDR3 DNA: TGCGCCAGCAGCCAAACAGGGAGGGGAGAGCCCCAGCATTTT. Together with reference TRBV5-1 and TRBJ1-5, the CDR3 gives the full variable domain: KAGVTQTPRYLIKTRGQQVTLSCSPISGHRSVSWYQQTPGQGLQFLFEYFSETQRNKGNFPGRFSGRQFSNSRSEMNVSTLELGDSALYLCASSQTGRGEPQHFGDGTRLSIL.